This T cell receptor (beta chain) was captured in a study of T-cell memory formation after mild COVID-19. Germline lookup yields CDR1 DFQATT and CDR2 SNEGSKA (reference sequence). V lost 3 bases and J 5 bases, leaving 25 bases between the germline ends. This CDR3 spans 17 amino acids. TCRdb redid the calling of the 5' RACE reads with MiXCR, one entry per CDR3 protein. Among about 470,000 distinct CDR3 sequences listed, more than 20% were seen once. This clonotype was found many times. The receptor was derived from an adult woman who had mild COVID-19 (a few samples of this study predate the infection). Cell type and time point are not known. The sample taken for sequencing was PBMCs or a T cell subset sorted from them (not recorded which). The chain recombines TRBV20-1 with TRBJ2-5; D is ambiguous. CDR3 loop: CSAREFPLGLAGETQYF. CDR3 sequence (DNA): TGCAGTGCTAGGGAATTCCCTCTGGGATTAGCTGGGGAGACCCAGTACTTC.